This TCR beta chain was observed in a study of blood T cell repertoires in COVID-19. About the research overall: Whether acute or convalescent, the COVID-19 samples came from the United States, Italy and Spain. Nucleic acid was either cDNA or gDNA, and it came from T cells, B-cell-depleted T cells, or PBMCs.

During active infection, Seattle patients enrolled and were then monitored through disease. In the original workflow: Amplification of reference gene primers was used by the study to estimate nucleated cell counts. Assay used: immunoSEQ multiplex PCR; TCRdb lists only in-frame clones, some missing. Clone size and the V and J calls come from that table; the DNA yielded D and trimming. Here the sample spans fewer than 200,000 clones, over 80% being singletons. V lost 7 bases and J lost 9; bases outside the gene matches: 12. There are 15 residues in the CDR3. Germline V lookup: CDR1 SGHDT, CDR2 YYEEEE. The sequence came from a woman aged 60 to 75 with COVID-19, enrolled during active disease. The J gene is TRBJ2-7, the V gene TRBV5-6; 14 bases line up with TRBD2. Sequenced: peripheral blood. DNA for the CDR3: TGTGCCAGCGGAGATAGGAGACTAGCGGGAGGGCCGCAGTACTTC. Protein: CASGDRRLAGGPQYF.